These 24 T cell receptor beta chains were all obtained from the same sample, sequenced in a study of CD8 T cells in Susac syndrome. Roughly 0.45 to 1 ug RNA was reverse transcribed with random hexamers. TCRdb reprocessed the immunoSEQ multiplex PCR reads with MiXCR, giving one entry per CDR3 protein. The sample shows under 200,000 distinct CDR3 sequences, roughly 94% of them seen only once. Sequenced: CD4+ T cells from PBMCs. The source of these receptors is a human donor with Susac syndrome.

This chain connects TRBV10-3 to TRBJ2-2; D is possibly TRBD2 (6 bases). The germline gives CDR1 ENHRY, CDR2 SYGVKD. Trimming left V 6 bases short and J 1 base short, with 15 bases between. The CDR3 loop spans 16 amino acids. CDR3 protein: CAISGDLPGNTGELFF. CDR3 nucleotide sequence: TGTGCCATCAGCGGGGACTTGCCAGGGAACACCGGGGAGCTGTTTTTT.

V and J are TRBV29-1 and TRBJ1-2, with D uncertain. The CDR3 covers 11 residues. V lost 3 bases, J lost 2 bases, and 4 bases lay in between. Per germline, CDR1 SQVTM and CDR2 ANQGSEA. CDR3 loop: CSVEANYGYTF. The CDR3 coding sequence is TGCAGCGTTGAGGCCAACTATGGCTACACCTTC.

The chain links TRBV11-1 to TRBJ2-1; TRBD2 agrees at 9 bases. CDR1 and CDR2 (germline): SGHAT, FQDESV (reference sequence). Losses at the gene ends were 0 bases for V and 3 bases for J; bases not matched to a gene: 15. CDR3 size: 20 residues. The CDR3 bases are TGTGCCAGCAGCTTAGCGCTGGGTTTGGCTAGCGGGGTTCTCTACAATGAGCAGTTCTTC. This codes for CASSLALGLASGVLYNEQFF.

CDR3 residues: CSARDMGGLETQYF. The CDR3 DNA reads TGCAGTGCTAGAGATATGGGGGGGCTGGAGACCCAGTACTTC. The rearrangement links TRBV20-1 to TRBJ2-5, with D possibly being TRBD2 (7 bases). Trimming removed 0 bases at V and 5 bases at J, with 13 bases between. Germline V lookup: CDR1 DFQATT, CDR2 SNEGSKA (reference sequence). The CDR3 contains 14 residues.

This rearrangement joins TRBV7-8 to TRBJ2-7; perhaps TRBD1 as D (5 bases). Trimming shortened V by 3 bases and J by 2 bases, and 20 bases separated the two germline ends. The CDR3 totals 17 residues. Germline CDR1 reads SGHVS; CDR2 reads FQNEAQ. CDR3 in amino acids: CASSFQVGAASTYEQYF. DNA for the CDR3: TGTGCCAGCAGCTTTCAAGTAGGGGCTGCGTCCACCTACGAGCAGTACTTC. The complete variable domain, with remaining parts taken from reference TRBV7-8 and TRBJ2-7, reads GAGVSQSPRYKVAKRGQDVALRCDPISGHVSLFWYQQALGQGPEFLTYFQNEAQLDKSGLPSDRFFAERPEGSVSTLKIQRTQQEDSAVYLCASSFQVGAASTYEQYFGPGTRLTVT.

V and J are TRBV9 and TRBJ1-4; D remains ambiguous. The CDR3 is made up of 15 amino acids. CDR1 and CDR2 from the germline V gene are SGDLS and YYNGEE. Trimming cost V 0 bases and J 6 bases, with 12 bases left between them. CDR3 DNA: TGTGCCAGCAGCGTAGGCCGCTATGGGGATGAAAAACTGTTTTTT. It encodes CASSVGRYGDEKLFF. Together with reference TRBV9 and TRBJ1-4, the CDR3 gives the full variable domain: DSGVTQTPKHLITATGQRVTLRCSPRSGDLSVYWYQQSLDQGLQFLIQYYNGEERAKGNILERFSAQQFPDLHSELNLSSLELGDSALYFCASSVGRYGDEKLFFGSGTQLSVL.

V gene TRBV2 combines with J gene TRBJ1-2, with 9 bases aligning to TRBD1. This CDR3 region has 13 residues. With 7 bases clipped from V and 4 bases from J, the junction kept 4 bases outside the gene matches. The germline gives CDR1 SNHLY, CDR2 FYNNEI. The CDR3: CASIPTGGYGYTF. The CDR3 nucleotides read TGTGCCAGCATCCCGACAGGGGGCTATGGCTACACCTTC.

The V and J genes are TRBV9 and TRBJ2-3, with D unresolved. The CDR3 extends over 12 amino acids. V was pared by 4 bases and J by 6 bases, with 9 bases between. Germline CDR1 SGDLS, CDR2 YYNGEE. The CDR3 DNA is TGTGCCAGCAGCCAGAAGTTGGATACGCAGTATTTT. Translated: CASSQKLDTQYF.

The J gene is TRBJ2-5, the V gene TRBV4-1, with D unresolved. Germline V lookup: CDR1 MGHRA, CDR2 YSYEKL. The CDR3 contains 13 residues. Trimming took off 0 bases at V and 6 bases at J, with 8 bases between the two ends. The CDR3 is CASSQDHWKTQYF. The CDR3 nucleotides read TGCGCCAGCAGCCAAGATCATTGGAAGACCCAGTACTTC.

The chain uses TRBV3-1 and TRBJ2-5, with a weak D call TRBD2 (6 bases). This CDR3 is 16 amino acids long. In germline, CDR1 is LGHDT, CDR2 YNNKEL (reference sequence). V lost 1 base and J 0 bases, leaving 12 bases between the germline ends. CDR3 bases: TGTGCCAGCAGCCAAGGGGCGGCGGGGTACCAAGAGACCCAGTACTTC. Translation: CASSQGAAGYQETQYF.

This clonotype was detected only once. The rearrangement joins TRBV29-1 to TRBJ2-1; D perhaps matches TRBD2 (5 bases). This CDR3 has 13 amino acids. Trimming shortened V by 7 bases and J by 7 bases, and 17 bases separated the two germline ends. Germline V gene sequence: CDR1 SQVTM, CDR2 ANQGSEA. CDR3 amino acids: CSALRMTGNEQFF. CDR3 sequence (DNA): TGCAGCGCTCTCCGGATGACGGGAAATGAGCAGTTCTTC.

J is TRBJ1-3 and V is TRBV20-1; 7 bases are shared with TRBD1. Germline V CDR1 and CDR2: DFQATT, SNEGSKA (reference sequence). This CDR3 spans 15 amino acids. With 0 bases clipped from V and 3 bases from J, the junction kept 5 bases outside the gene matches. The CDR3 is CSARDGGGFGNTIYF. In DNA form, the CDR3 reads TGCAGTGCTAGAGATGGAGGGGGCTTTGGAAACACCATATATTTT.

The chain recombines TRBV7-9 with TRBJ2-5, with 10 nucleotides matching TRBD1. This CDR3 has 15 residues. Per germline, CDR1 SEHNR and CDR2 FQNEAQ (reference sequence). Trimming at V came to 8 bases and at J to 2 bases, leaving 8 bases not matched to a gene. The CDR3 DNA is TGTGCCAGCCGCCCGCCGGACAGGGGGCAAGAGACCCAGTACTTC. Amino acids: CASRPPDRGQETQYF.

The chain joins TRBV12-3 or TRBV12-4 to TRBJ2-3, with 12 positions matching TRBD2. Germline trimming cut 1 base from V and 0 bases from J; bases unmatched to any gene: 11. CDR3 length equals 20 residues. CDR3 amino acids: CASSLEVGASGGGSTDTQYF. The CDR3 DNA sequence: TGTGCCAGCAGTTTAGAGGTGGGGGCTAGCGGGGGGGGTAGCACAGATACGCAGTATTTT.

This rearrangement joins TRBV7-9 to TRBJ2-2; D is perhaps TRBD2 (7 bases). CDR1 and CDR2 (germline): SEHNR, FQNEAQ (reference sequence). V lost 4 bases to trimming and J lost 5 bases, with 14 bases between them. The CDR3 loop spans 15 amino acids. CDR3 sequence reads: CASSSEGGRTGELFF. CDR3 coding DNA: TGTGCCAGCAGCTCGGAGGGGGGGAGAACCGGGGAGCTGTTTTTT. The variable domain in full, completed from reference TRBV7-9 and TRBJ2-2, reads DTGVSQNPRHKITKRGQNVTFRCDPISEHNRLYWYRQTLGQGPEFLTYFQNEAQLEKSRLLSDRFSAERPKGSFSTLEIQRTEQGDSAMYLCASSSEGGRTGELFFGEGSRLTVL.

CDR3 sequence reads: CATTQGRDSPLHF. Here the CDR3 DNA reads TGTGCCACCACTCAGGGGAGGGATTCACCCCTCCACTTT. The chain employs TRBV10-3 and TRBJ1-6, with D maybe TRBD1 (6 bases). The CDR3 spans 13 residues. Germline V gene lookup returns CDR1 ENHRY and CDR2 SYGVKD. Between the trimmed V and J ends, which lost 10 bases and 8 bases, there was a span of 15 bases.

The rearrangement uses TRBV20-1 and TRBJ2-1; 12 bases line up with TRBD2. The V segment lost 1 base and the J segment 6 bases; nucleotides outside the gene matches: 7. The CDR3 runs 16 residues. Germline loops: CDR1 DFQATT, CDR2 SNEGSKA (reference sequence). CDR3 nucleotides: TGCAGTGCTAGAGGGCTAGCGGGGGGGGGAGGCAATGAGCAGTTCTTC. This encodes CSARGLAGGGGNEQFF.

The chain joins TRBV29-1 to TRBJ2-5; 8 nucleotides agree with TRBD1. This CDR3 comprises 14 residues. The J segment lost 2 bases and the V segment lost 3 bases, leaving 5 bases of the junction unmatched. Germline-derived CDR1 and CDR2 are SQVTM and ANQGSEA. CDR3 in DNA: TGCAGCGTTGAGGGGACAGGCAGTCAAGAGACCCAGTACTTC. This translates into CSVEGTGSQETQYF.

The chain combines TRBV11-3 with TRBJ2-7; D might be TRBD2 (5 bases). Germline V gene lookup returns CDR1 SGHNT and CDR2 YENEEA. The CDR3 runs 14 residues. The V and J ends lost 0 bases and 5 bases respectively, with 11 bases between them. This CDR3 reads CASSLDGLSDEQYF. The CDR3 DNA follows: TGTGCCAGCAGCTTAGACGGACTGAGCGACGAGCAGTACTTC.

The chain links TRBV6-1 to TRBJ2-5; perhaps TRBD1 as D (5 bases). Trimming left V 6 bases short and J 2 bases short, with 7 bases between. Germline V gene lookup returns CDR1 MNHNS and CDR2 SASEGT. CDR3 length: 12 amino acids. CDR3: CASSRQQETQYF. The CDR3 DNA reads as TGTGCCAGCAGCAGACAGCAAGAGACCCAGTACTTC.

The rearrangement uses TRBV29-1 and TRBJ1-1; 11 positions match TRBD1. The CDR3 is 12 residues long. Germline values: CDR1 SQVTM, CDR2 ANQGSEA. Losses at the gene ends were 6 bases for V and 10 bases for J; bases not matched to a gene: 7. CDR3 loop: CSVTGTGGRAFF. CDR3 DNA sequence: TGCAGCGTAACCGGGACAGGGGGAAGAGCTTTCTTT.

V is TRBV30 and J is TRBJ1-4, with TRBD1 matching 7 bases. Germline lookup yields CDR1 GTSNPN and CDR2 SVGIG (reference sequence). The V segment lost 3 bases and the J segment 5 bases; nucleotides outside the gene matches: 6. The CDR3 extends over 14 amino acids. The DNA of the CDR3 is TGTGCCTGGAGCCCCGGGACAGCCAATGAAAAACTGTTTTTT. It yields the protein CAWSPGTANEKLFF.

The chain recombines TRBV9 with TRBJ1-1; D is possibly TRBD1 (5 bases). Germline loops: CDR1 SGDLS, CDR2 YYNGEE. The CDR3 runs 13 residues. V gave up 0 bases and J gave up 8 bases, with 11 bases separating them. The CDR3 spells CASSVAVGTEAFF. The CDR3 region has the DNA TGTGCCAGCAGCGTAGCGGTCGGGACCGAAGCTTTCTTT. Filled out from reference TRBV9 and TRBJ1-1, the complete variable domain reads DSGVTQTPKHLITATGQRVTLRCSPRSGDLSVYWYQQSLDQGLQFLIQYYNGEERAKGNILERFSAQQFPDLHSELNLSSLELGDSALYFCASSVAVGTEAFFGQGTRLTVV.

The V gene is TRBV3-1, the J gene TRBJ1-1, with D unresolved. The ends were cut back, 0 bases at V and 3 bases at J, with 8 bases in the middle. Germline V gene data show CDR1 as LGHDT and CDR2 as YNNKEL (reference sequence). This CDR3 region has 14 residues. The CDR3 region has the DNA TGTGCCAGCAGCCAAGAAGGGTGGGACACTGAAGCTTTCTTT. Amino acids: CASSQEGWDTEAFF.